The present T cell receptor (beta chain) was sequenced within a study of cytomegalovirus exposure and HLA in healthy donors. Study outcomes and limitations: Researchers had no immune exposure information except CMV serostatus available. The majority of TCR sequences were rare, yet some public TCRs appeared in many donors.

The CDR3 has 16 residues. V lost 3 bases to trimming and J lost 7 bases; unmatched junction nucleotides: 8. CDR1 is LNHDA, CDR2 SQIVND, per germline (reference sequence). Healthy people donating bone marrow made up the donors. As regards this clone: Antigen unknown.

Primers for the PCR totalled 60 Vbeta and 13 Jbeta. Profiled with immunoSEQ multiplex PCR; TCRdb holds only in-frame clones, not every one. Of fewer than 110,000 clones listed, less than 80% are singletons. Sequenced input: PBMCs. V and J are TRBV19 and TRBJ1-6, with TRBD1 identical over 8 bases. The origin of this receptor is a man in his thirties or forties in good health and CMV-seronegative. The CDR3 nucleotides read TGTGCCAGTAGTATCCAAAGACAGGGGCTCAATTCACCCCTCCACTTT. Translating gives CASSIQRQGLNSPLHF.